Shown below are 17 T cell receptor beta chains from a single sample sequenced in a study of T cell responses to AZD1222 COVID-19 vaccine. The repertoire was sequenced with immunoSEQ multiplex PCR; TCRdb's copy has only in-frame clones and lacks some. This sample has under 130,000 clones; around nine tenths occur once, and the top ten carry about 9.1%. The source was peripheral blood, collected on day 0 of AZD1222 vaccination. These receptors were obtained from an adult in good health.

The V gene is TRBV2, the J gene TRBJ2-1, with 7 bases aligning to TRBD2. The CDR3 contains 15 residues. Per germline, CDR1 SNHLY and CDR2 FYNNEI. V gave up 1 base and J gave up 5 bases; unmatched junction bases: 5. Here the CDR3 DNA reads TGTGCCAGCAGTGAAGTCTTAGCGGGCGACAATGAGCAGTTCTTC. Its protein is CASSEVLAGDNEQFF.

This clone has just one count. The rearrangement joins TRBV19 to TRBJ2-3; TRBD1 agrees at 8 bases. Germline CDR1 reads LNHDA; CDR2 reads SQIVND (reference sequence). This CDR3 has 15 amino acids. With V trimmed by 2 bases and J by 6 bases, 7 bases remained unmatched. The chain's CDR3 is CASSILTGVGDTQYF. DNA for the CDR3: TGTGCCAGTAGTATATTGACAGGGGTAGGGGATACGCAGTATTTT.

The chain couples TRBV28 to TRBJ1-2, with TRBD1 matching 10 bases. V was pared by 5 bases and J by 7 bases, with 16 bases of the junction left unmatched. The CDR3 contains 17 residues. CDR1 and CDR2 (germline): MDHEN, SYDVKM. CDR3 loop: CASSTQGQGRVEGGYTF. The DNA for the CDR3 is TGTGCCAGCAGTACACAGGGACAGGGGAGGGTAGAGGGTGGCTACACCTTC.

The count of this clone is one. The CDR3 reads CASSLVVAGSGYTF. CDR3 DNA sequence: TGTGCCAGCAGCTTAGTGGTTGCGGGAAGTGGCTACACCTTC. V is TRBV7-9 and J is TRBJ1-2; no firm D call. The V and J ends lost 1 base and 7 bases respectively, with 13 bases between them. The CDR3 is 14 residues long. The germline CDR1 and CDR2 sequences are SEHNR and FQNEAQ (reference sequence).

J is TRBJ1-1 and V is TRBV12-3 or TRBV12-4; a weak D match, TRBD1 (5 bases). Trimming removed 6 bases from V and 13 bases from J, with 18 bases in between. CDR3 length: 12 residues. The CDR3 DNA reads TGTGCCAGCAGCCCAGGGTTTTCGAGCAGTTTCTTT. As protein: CASSPGFSSSFF.

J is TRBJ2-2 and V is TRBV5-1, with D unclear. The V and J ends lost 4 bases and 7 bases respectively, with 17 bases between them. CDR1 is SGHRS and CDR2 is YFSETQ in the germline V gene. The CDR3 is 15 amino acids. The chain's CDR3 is CASSEISPADGELFF. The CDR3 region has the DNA TGCGCCAGCAGCGAAATCTCCCCGGCTGACGGGGAGCTGTTTTTT.

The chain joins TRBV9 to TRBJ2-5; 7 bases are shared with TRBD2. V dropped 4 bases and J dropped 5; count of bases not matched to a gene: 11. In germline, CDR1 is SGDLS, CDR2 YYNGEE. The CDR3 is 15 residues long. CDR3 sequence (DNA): TGTGCCAGCAGCCTGACTAGCAGGGACCGGGAGACCCAGTACTTC. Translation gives CASSLTSRDRETQYF.

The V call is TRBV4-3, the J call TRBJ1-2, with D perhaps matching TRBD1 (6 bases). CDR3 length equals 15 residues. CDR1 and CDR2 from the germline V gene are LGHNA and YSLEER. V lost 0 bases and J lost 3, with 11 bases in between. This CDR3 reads CASSQDRAGDYGYTF. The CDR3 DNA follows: TGCGCCAGCAGCCAAGATAGGGCAGGGGACTATGGCTACACCTTC.

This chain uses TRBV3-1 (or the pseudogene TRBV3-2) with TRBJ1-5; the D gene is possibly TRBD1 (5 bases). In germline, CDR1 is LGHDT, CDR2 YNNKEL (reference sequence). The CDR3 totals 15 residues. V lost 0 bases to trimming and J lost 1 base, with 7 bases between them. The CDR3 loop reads CASSQEAGSNQPQHF. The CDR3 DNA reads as TGTGCCAGCAGCCAAGAGGCAGGGAGCAATCAGCCCCAGCATTTT.

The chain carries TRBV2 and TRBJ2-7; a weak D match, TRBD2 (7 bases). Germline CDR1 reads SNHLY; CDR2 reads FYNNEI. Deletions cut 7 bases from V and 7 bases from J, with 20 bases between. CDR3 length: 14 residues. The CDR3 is CASTQRGAAGEQYF. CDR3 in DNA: TGTGCCAGCACCCAACGGGGGGCCGCTGGGGAGCAGTACTTC.

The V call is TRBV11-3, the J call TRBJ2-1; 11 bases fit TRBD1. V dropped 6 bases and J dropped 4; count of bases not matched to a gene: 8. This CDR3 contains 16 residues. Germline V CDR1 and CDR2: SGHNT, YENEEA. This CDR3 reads CASSPGQGVQYNEQFF. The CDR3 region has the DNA TGTGCCAGCAGTCCGGGACAGGGGGTTCAGTACAATGAGCAGTTCTTC.

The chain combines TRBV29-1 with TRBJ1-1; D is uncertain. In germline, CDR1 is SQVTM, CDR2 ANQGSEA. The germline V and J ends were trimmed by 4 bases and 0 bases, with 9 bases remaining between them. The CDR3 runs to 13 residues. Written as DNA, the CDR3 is TGCAGCGTTGTGGGCAGTTTGAACACTGAAGCTTTCTTT. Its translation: CSVVGSLNTEAFF.

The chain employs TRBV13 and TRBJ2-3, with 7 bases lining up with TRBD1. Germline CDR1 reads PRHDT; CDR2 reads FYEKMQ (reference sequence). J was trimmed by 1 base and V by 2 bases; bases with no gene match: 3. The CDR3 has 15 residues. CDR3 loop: CASSLRQGRTDTQYF. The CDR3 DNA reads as TGTGCCAGCAGCTTACGACAGGGCCGCACAGATACGCAGTATTTT. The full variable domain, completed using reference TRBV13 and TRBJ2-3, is AAGVIQSPRHLIKEKRETATLKCYPIPRHDTVYWYQQGPGQDPQFLISFYEKMQSDKGSIPDRFSAQQFSDYHSELNMSSLELGDSALYFCASSLRQGRTDTQYFGPGTRLTVL.

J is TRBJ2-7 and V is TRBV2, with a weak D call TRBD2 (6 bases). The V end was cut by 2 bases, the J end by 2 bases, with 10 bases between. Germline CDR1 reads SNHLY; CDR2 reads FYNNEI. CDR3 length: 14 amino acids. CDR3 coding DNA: TGTGCCAGCAGTGAATATGCGGGAACCTACGAGCAGTACTTC. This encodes CASSEYAGTYEQYF.

CDR3 residues: CASSRRPTRGSYTQYF. In DNA form, the CDR3 reads TGTGCCAGCAGCCGGCGACCTACACGTGGTTCCTATACGCAGTATTTT. This rearrangement joins TRBV3-1 (or the pseudogene TRBV3-2) to TRBJ2-3; no reliable D call. V lost 4 bases and J lost 7, with 21 bases in between. In germline, CDR1 is LGHDT, CDR2 YNNKEL (reference sequence). CDR3 length: 16 residues.

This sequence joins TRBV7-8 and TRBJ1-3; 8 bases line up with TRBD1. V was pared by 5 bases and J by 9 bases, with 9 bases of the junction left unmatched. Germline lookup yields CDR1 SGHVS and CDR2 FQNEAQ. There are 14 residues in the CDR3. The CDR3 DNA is TGTGCCAGCAGCCGAGACGGACAGGGTTTCACCATATATTTT. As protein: CASSRDGQGFTIYF.

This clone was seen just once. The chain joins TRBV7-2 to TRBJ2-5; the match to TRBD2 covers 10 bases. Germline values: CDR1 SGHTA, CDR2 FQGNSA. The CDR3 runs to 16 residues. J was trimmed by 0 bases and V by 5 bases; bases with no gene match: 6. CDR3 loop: CASSPPAGGYQETQYF. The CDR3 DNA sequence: TGTGCCAGCAGCCCGCCAGCGGGAGGGTACCAAGAGACCCAGTACTTC.